This passage covers 5 T cell receptor beta chains from one sample sequenced in a study of PD-1 blockade in classical Hodgkin lymphoma. Here immunoSEQ multiplex PCR was the method, and the copy in TCRdb shows in-frame clones only, minus some. The sample lists 110,000 or so clones, about nine tenths seen once, with about 20% in the top ten. Every patient experienced relapse after autologous stem cell transplantation, and brentuximab vedotin exposure varied. The specimen comprised peripheral blood mononuclear cells (PBMCs), sampled before the second cycle of nivolumab. Receptors were obtained from a human donor with classical Hodgkin lymphoma.

The rearrangement joins TRBV7-2 to TRBJ1-2; TRBD1 is a possible D gene (6 bases). Trimming left V 2 bases short and J 8 bases short, with 12 bases between. The germline V gene has CDR1 SGHTA and CDR2 FQGNSA. CDR3 length equals 13 residues. CDR3 sequence reads: CASSLRGGRGYTF. CDR3 nucleotide sequence: TGTGCCAGCAGCTTAAGAGGGGGACGGGGCTACACCTTC.

In this sample, this clone turned up once. The V and J genes are TRBV4-1 and TRBJ2-7, with 8 bases matching TRBD2. The CDR3 is 14 amino acids. From germline, CDR1 is MGHRA and CDR2 YSYEKL. J gave up 3 bases and V 3 bases, and 4 bases lay outside the gene matches. Here the CDR3 reads CASSHPGTSYEQYF. Here the CDR3 DNA reads TGCGCCAGCAGCCATCCCGGGACTAGCTACGAGCAGTACTTC.

This rearrangement joins TRBV6-6 to TRBJ1-2, with a possible D match to TRBD1 (5 bases). Germline assignment: CDR1 MNHNY and CDR2 SVGAGI (reference sequence). V lost 6 bases, J lost 8 bases, and 19 bases lay in between. The CDR3 contains 14 residues. CDR3 in DNA: TGTGCCAGCAGACTTGGGGCAGGGAAAGGAGGCTACACCTTC. The encoded protein is CASRLGAGKGGYTF.

J is TRBJ2-1 and V is TRBV28; perhaps TRBD1 as D (5 bases). The ends were cut back, 3 bases at V and 4 bases at J, with 10 bases in the middle. The germline gives CDR1 MDHEN, CDR2 SYDVKM. The CDR3 is made up of 14 amino acids. The CDR3 sequence: CASSLGQTYNEQFF. The CDR3, as DNA: TGTGCCAGCAGTTTGGGGCAGACATACAATGAGCAGTTCTTC. The whole variable domain, filled in from reference TRBV28 and TRBJ2-1, reads DVKVTQSSRYLVKRTGEKVFLECVQDMDHENMFWYRQDPGLGLRLIYFSYDVKMKEKGDIPEGYSVSREKKERFSLILESASTNQTSMYLCASSLGQTYNEQFFGPGTRLTVL.

The rearrangement links TRBV30 to TRBJ2-3; weak D call: TRBD1 (6 bases). V lost 2 bases and J 2 bases, leaving 8 bases between the germline ends. Germline loops: CDR1 GTSNPN, CDR2 SVGIG (reference sequence). This CDR3 contains 13 residues. CDR3 amino acids: CAWSRDNTDTQYF. The DNA of the CDR3 is TGTGCCTGGAGTCGGGACAACACAGATACGCAGTATTTT.